Listed below are T cell receptor beta chains from one sample, sequenced in a study of blood T cell repertoires in COVID-19. The repertoire was sequenced with immunoSEQ multiplex PCR; TCRdb's copy has only in-frame clones and lacks some. The table records 300,000 to 400,000 clones, about 87% of them present only once. Sequences were obtained from peripheral blood. These TCRs come from a woman aged 45-65 years with COVID-19, enrolled during active disease. Each CDR3 is given without its conserved first and last residue.

v_gene	j_gene	CDR3aa
TRBV6-5	TRBJ1-5	ASIVDRGQPQH
TRBV2	TRBJ2-3	ASSERLGSKRSTDTQY
TRBV4-2	TRBJ1-4	ASSQDGTGFRSATNEKLF
TRBV6-6	TRBJ2-7	ASSYSGQSSYEQY
TRBV5-1	TRBJ2-7	ASSLVAGVTHEQY
TRBV15	TRBJ2-3	ATSRDGGADTQY
TRBV11-2	TRBJ2-1	ASTLTSGRRDEQF
TRBV19	TRBJ1-3	ASKAHSGNTIY
TRBV29-1	TRBJ1-2	SVVLPNYGYT
TRBV27	TRBJ1-4	ASTSGGYGEKLF
TRBV9	TRBJ1-2	ASSVEVDLPNYGYT
TRBV5-1	TRBJ2-1	ASSVGPSGSDGNEQF
TRBV5-1	TRBJ2-7	ASSLFTLGTGNYEQY
TRBV27	TRBJ2-7	ASSLMPGGDYEQY
TRBV29-1	TRBJ1-1	SVEGSAEAF
TRBV14	TRBJ2-1	ASSHDTDEQF
TRBV11-1	TRBJ2-7	ASSLGTGLATYEQY
TRBV11-3	TRBJ2-2	ASSQGARVWGTGELF
TRBV27	TRBJ1-1	ASSARRGREAF
TRBV5-1	TRBJ1-2	ASSIGTVQVPNGYT
TRBV2	TRBJ2-3	ASSVKTSGRTTDTQY
TRBV7-9	TRBJ2-1	ASSPLRTSGSNEQF